This T cell receptor (beta chain) came from a study of cytomegalovirus exposure and HLA in healthy donors. As for the study in general: T cells numbering about 200 million yielded 95 million to 140 million unique TCR beta sequences in an earlier analysis. Study-wide points: In all likelihood, a cluster of highly shared sequence variants was a sequencing artifact.

The CDR3 sequence is 16 residues long. The V and J ends lost 0 bases and 12 bases respectively, with 22 bases between them. Germline V gene lookup returns CDR1 SGHNT and CDR2 YYREEE (reference sequence). On this clone itself: The antigen remains unidentified.

It was with 60 Vbeta and 13 Jbeta primers that the PCR ran. The method was immunoSEQ multiplex PCR; TCRdb's version includes in-frame clones alone and lacks a portion of them. The data contain some 90,000 clones, 70% to 85% of them singletons. The source is a man aged 50-60 years in good health and CMV-seronegative. The chain combines TRBV5-4 with TRBJ2-1; D not certain. Source material: PBMCs. The CDR3 DNA follows: TGTGCCAGCAGCTTGGTTGGTAGGAGCGCGAGAGGTAGGCAGTTCTTC. Translation: CASSLVGRSARGRQFF.